This T cell receptor (beta chain) was identified in a study of CD8+CD57+ T cells in acquired aplastic anemia. Profiles of TCR beta VDJ and CDR3 were generated from a genomic DNA template. One entry per CDR3 protein, called by TCRdb with MiXCR from the reads. The sample shows 400,000 to 450,000 distinct CDR3 sequences, 65% to 75% of them seen only once. V lost 7 bases, J lost 8 bases, and 24 bases lay in between. The CDR3 runs to 15 residues. Germline-derived CDR1 and CDR2 are LNHDA and SQIVND (reference sequence). The sequencing sample was made of sorted CD4+, CD8+, or CD8+CD57+ T cells (not recorded which) from PBMCs. V is TRBV19 and J is TRBJ2-7, with D perhaps TRBD1 or TRBD2 (5 bases each). This receptor was obtained from a human donor in good health, serving as a control. As DNA, the CDR3 is TGTGCCAGTACCCAGACCGGGACGGGTCAGCCCCAGCAGTACTTC. Its protein is CASTQTGTGQPQQYF.